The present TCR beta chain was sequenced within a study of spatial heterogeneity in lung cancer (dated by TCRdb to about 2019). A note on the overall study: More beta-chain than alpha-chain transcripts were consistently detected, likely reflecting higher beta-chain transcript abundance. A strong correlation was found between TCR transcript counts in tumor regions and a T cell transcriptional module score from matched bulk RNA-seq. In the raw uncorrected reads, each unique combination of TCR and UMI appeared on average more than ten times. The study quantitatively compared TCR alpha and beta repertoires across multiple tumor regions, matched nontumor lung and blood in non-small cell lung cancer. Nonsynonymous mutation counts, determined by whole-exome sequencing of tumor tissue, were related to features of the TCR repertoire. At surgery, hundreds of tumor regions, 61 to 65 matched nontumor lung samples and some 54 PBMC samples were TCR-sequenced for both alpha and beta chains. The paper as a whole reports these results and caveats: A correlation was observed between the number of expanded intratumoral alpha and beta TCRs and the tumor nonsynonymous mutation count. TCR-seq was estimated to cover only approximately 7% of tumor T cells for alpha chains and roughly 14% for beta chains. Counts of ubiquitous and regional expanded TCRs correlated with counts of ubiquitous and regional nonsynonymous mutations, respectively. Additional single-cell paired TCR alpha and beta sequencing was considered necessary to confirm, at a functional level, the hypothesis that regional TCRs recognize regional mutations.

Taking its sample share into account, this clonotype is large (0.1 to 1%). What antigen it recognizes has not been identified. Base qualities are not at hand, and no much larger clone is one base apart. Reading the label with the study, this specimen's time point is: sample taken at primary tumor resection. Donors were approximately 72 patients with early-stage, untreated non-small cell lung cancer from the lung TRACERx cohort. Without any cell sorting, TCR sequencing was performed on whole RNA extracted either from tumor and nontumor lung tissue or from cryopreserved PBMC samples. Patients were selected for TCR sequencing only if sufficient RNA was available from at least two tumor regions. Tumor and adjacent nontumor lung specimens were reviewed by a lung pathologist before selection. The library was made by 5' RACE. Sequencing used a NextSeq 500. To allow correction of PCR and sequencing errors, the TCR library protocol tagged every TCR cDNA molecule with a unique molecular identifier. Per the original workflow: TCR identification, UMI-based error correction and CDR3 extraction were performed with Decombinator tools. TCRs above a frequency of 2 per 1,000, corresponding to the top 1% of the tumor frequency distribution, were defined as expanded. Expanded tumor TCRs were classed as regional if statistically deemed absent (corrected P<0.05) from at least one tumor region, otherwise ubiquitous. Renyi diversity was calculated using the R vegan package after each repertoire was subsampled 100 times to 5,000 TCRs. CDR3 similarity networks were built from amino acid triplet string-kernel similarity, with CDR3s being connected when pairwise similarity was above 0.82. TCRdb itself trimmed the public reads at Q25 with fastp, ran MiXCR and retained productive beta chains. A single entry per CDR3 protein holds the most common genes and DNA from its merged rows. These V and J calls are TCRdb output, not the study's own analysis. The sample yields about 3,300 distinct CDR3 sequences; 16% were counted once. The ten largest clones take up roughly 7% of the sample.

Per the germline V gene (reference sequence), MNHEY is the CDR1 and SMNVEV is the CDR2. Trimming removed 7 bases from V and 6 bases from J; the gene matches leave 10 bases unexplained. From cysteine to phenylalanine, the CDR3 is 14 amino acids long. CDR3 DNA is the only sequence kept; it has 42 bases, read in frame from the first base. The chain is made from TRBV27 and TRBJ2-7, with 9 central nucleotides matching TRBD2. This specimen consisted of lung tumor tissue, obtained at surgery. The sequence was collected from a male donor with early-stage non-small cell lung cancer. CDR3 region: CASTLGASGTEQYF. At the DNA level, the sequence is TGTGCCAGCACCCTGGGGGCTAGCGGGACCGAGCAGTACTTC.